The 25 T cell receptor beta chains below were found in one sample sequenced in a study of blood T cell repertoires in COVID-19. Clones were read by immunoSEQ multiplex PCR, and TCRdb kept only the in-frame ones, dropping some. The table lists about 150,000 clones, approximately 84% of them singletons. Sample: PBMCs or T cells enriched from blood (not recorded which). These receptors came from a woman aged 50 to 60 with acute COVID-19.

The rearrangement links TRBV7-2 to TRBJ2-5; TRBD2 matches at 7 bases. Per germline, CDR1 SGHTA and CDR2 FQGNSA. The CDR3 runs to 13 residues. Losses at the gene ends were 6 bases for V and 1 base for J; bases not matched to a gene: 2. The DNA for the CDR3 is TGTGCCAGCAGAAGCGGGGTCCAAGAGACCCAGTACTTC. It is translated as CASRSGVQETQYF.

The V and J genes are TRBV25-1 and TRBJ2-2, with TRBD2 as a possible D gene (5 bases). Trimming shortened V by 3 bases and J by 3 bases, and 8 bases separated the two germline ends. Germline assignment: CDR1 MGHDK and CDR2 SYGVNS. The CDR3 contains 14 residues. The CDR3 nucleotides read TGTGCCAGCAGTGAGGCCGGGGACACCGGGGAGCTGTTTTTT. It codes for CASSEAGDTGELFF.

The gene calls are TRBV6-2 or TRBV6-3 and TRBJ1-1, with D maybe TRBD1 (5 bases). Germline-derived CDR1 and CDR2 are MNHEY and SVGEGT. The CDR3 extends over 15 amino acids. V lost 7 bases to trimming and J lost 3 bases, with 18 bases between them. For the CDR3, the DNA is TGTGCCAGCACCCCCGGTGGGGGAGGATACACTGAAGCTTTCTTT. Translation: CASTPGGGGYTEAFF.

This chain joins TRBV29-1 and TRBJ2-1; TRBD1 agrees at 9 bases. The CDR3 extends over 14 amino acids. CDR1 and CDR2 from the germline V gene are SQVTM and ANQGSEA. V trimming: 6 bases; J trimming: 3 bases; junction bases outside the gene matches: 6. CDR3 sequence reads: CSVGTGLIYNEQFF. Written as DNA, the CDR3 is TGCAGCGTAGGGACAGGGCTAATCTACAATGAGCAGTTCTTC.

The chain is built from TRBV4-2 and TRBJ1-1, with no clear D. The CDR3 runs to 17 residues. Germline V gives CDR1 LGHNA, CDR2 YNFKEQ. Trimming shortened V by 0 bases and J by 4 bases, and 18 bases separated the two germline ends. For the CDR3, the DNA is TGTGCCAGCAGCCAAGATCTTAAAGTAATCATCGGCACTGAAGCTTTCTTT. This codes for CASSQDLKVIIGTEAFF.

The chain links TRBV29-1 to TRBJ1-2; D is undetermined. The CDR3 is 12 amino acids. Trimming removed 1 base at V and 1 base at J, with 4 bases between. Germline V lookup: CDR1 SQVTM, CDR2 ANQGSEA. CDR3 in amino acids: CSVEVNNYGYTF. DNA of the CDR3: TGCAGCGTTGAAGTAAATAACTATGGCTACACCTTC.

The chain is built from TRBV11-2 and TRBJ2-1, with TRBD2 matching 7 bases. Per the germline V gene, CDR1 is SGHAT and CDR2 is FQNNGV. V was pared by 4 bases and J by 4 bases, with 10 bases of the junction left unmatched. This CDR3 has 16 residues. The CDR3 DNA follows: TGTGCCAGCAGCTCCTCCCCGGGACTACCGTACAATGAGCAGTTCTTC. Its translation is CASSSSPGLPYNEQFF.

V usage is TRBV29-1 and J usage is TRBJ2-1; D is perhaps TRBD1 (6 bases). The CDR3 consists of 14 residues. V was trimmed by 3 bases and J by 7 bases, leaving 16 bases between them. The germline V gene has CDR1 SQVTM and CDR2 ANQGSEA. The CDR3 spells CSVEGRGFSNEQFF. Here the CDR3 DNA reads TGCAGCGTTGAGGGCAGGGGCTTCTCAAATGAGCAGTTCTTC.

This CDR3 reads CASSLASGQGILGGFF. As DNA, the CDR3 is TGTGCCAGCAGCTTAGCGTCCGGACAGGGCATACTAGGGGGTTTCTTC. The rearrangement links TRBV11-3 to TRBJ2-1, with TRBD1 identical over 8 bases. J gave up 16 bases and V 1 base, and 18 bases lay outside the gene matches. The CDR3 is 16 amino acids. CDR1 is SGHNT and CDR2 is YENEEA in the germline V gene.

The chain carries TRBV5-4 and TRBJ2-7; 11 bases match TRBD2. CDR3 length: 16 amino acids. Per the germline V gene, CDR1 is SGHNT and CDR2 is YYREEE (reference sequence). Germline trimming cut 5 bases from V and 0 bases from J; bases unmatched to any gene: 7. The CDR3 loop is CASSRLAGGGSYEQYF. CDR3 DNA: TGTGCCAGCAGTAGATTAGCGGGAGGGGGCTCCTACGAGCAGTACTTC.

The V and J genes are TRBV12-3 or TRBV12-4 and TRBJ1-2; D gene unclear. The CDR3 consists of 13 residues. The V and J ends lost 2 bases and 4 bases respectively, with 8 bases between them. CDR3 sequence (DNA): TGTGCCAGCAGTTTAAAGTTAGCCTATGGCTACACCTTC. Its protein is CASSLKLAYGYTF.

This chain joins TRBV5-1 and TRBJ1-4, with TRBD1 matching over 7 bases. The V segment lost 0 bases and the J segment 4 bases; nucleotides outside the gene matches: 6. Germline values: CDR1 SGHRS, CDR2 YFSETQ. The CDR3 totals 16 residues. For the CDR3, the DNA is TGCGCCAGCAGCTTGGGGGACAGAACATTTAATGAAAAACTGTTTTTT. It is translated as CASSLGDRTFNEKLFF.

CDR3 coding DNA: TGTGCCATCAGTGAAAAACAGGTGGGTTCCTACGAGCAGTACTTC. This codes for CAISEKQVGSYEQYF. The gene calls are TRBV10-3 and TRBJ2-7, with D perhaps TRBD1 (5 bases). Germline loops: CDR1 ENHRY, CDR2 SYGVKD. V lost 3 bases and J 1 base, leaving 13 bases between the germline ends. The CDR3 runs to 15 residues.

The chain has TRBV15 and TRBJ2-7; TRBD1 matches 10 bases. This CDR3 region has 14 residues. The germline V gene encodes CDR1 LNHNV and CDR2 YYDKDF (reference sequence). The ends lost 7 bases at V and 4 bases at J; junction bases unmatched: 7. The CDR3 coding sequence is TGTGCCACCACCCGGGACAGGGGTTCATACGAGCAGTACTTC. This codes for CATTRDRGSYEQYF.

The chain recombines TRBV4-1 with TRBJ2-7; 9 nucleotides match TRBD2. V was pared by 2 bases and J by 4 bases, with 6 bases of the junction left unmatched. CDR1 and CDR2 (germline): MGHRA, YSYEKL. The CDR3 runs 15 residues. DNA for the CDR3: TGCGCCAGCAGCCAACTTAGCGGGAGAGGGTACGAGCAGTACTTC. It yields the protein CASSQLSGRGYEQYF.

The chain is built from TRBV28 and TRBJ1-5; D remains ambiguous. V lost 2 bases and J 0 bases, leaving 11 bases between the germline ends. Germline values: CDR1 MDHEN, CDR2 SYDVKM. The CDR3 covers 16 residues. CDR3 amino acids: CASSLVRQYSNQPQHF. For the CDR3, the DNA is TGTGCCAGCAGTTTAGTTCGTCAGTATAGCAATCAGCCCCAGCATTTT.

V gene TRBV7-2 combines with J gene TRBJ1-3; a weak D match, TRBD1 (6 bases). CDR3 size: 14 residues. Trimming removed 3 bases at V and 4 bases at J, with 10 bases between. CDR1 is SGHTA and CDR2 is FQGNSA in the germline V gene. The CDR3 DNA sequence: TGTGCCAGCAGCTTTAAGACAGGAGGAAACACCATATATTTT. Encoded protein: CASSFKTGGNTIYF.

This clone has just one count. The chain recombines TRBV5-1 with TRBJ1-6; 10 nucleotides align to TRBD1. J was trimmed by 12 bases and V by 4 bases; bases with no gene match: 10. The CDR3 is made up of 15 amino acids. Germline loops: CDR1 SGHRS, CDR2 YFSETQ. The CDR3 protein is CASSPRQGATEPLHF. The CDR3 nucleotides read TGCGCCAGCAGCCCCAGACAGGGGGCGACGGAACCCCTCCACTTT.

This sequence joins TRBV5-5 and TRBJ1-1, with 7 bases that match TRBD1. This CDR3 is 15 amino acids long. V lost 4 bases and J lost 1; bases outside the gene matches: 7. Looked up from germline, CDR1 is SGHKS and CDR2 is YYEKEE (reference sequence). CDR3 nucleotides: TGTGCCAGCAGCATAGCCGGGACAGAGAACACTGAAGCTTTCTTT. It yields the protein CASSIAGTENTEAFF.

In its sample, this clone was seen a few times. The chain uses TRBV9 and TRBJ2-1, with 10 bases aligning to TRBD2. Trimming took 4 bases from V and 1 from J; bases not matched to a gene: 5. Germline loops: CDR1 SGDLS, CDR2 YYNGEE. CDR3 size: 16 residues. CDR3: CASSPRLAGSYNEQFF. The DNA for the CDR3 is TGTGCCAGCAGCCCCCGACTAGCGGGTTCCTACAATGAGCAGTTCTTC.

The chain joins TRBV19 to TRBJ1-5, with a possible D match to TRBD1 (6 bases). The germline CDR1 and CDR2 sequences are LNHDA and SQIVND (reference sequence). Trimming took 4 bases from V and 7 from J, leaving 11 bases between them. This CDR3 contains 13 residues. CDR3 in DNA: TGTGCCAGTAGTAGACCAGACAGGCAGCCCCAGCATTTT. Translated, it gives CASSRPDRQPQHF.

The gene calls are TRBV3-1 (or the pseudogene TRBV3-2) and TRBJ1-3; weak D call: TRBD1 (5 bases). The CDR3 loop spans 15 amino acids. CDR1 is LGHDT and CDR2 is YNNKEL in the germline V gene (reference sequence). V was cut by 0 bases and J by 0 bases, with 6 bases left in between. The CDR3 reads CASSQDRGSGNTIYF. The CDR3 DNA reads as TGTGCCAGCAGCCAAGATAGGGGCTCTGGAAACACCATATATTTT.

The CDR3 is CASRTSGTGANGYTF. The CDR3 nucleotides are TGTGCCAGCAGAACCTCCGGGACAGGGGCCAATGGCTACACCTTC. The chain combines TRBV28 with TRBJ1-2; TRBD1 aligns across 10 bases. J gave up 6 bases and V 6 bases, and 10 bases lay outside the gene matches. The length of the CDR3 is 15 residues. CDR1 and CDR2 from the germline V gene are MDHEN and SYDVKM.

The J gene is TRBJ1-1, the V gene TRBV28; D is undetermined. V was clipped by 5 bases and J by 7 bases, with 8 bases between them. The CDR3 length is 11 residues. CDR1 and CDR2 from the germline V gene are MDHEN and SYDVKM. The CDR3 sequence: CASSQNFEAFF. The CDR3 coding sequence is TGTGCCAGCAGTCAAAATTTTGAAGCTTTCTTT.

V and J are TRBV5-4 and TRBJ2-1; D may be TRBD1 (6 bases). CDR1 and CDR2 (germline): SGHNT, YYREEE (reference sequence). Trimming removed 2 bases at V and 7 bases at J, with 16 bases between. This CDR3 is 15 amino acids long. The DNA for the CDR3 is TGTGCCAGCAGCTTCGGGCAGGGGTCGGGTAATGAGCAGTTCTTC. Amino acids: CASSFGQGSGNEQFF.